Listed below are T cell receptor beta chains from one sample, sequenced in a study of human T cells and chemical hapten exposure. TCRdb processed the RACE reads anew with MiXCR; each CDR3 protein has one entry. The sample consists of tens of thousands of distinct CDR3 sequences, around 9.5% of them appearing once. Sequencing was performed on whole blood, taken in connection with sensitization to the hapten diphenylcyclopropenone (DPC). The receptor set was obtained from a woman aged 40-49 years with alopecia areata. Some clones in this sample may be carry-over from other donors' samples. Each CDR3 is given with its conserved first and last residue. A D gene is named only where the DNA matches it firmly. Part of the rows lack a size; the others show once, few, many or a class for expanded clones.

j_gene | abundance | d_gene | v_gene | CDR3nt | CDR3aa
TRBJ1-1 | many | . | TRBV7-9 | TGTGCCAGCAGCCCCACCAACACTGAAGCTTTCTTT | CASSPTNTEAFF
TRBJ2-1 | few | TRBD1 | TRBV7-2 | TGTGCCAGCAGCTCTCCCGGGACAGGGGCTATCAATGAGCAGTTCTTC | CASSSPGTGAINEQFF
TRBJ1-3 | . | . | TRBV6-5 | TGTGCCAGCTCTCGGGGTTCGTCCGTGAACACCATATATTTT | CASSRGSSVNTIYF
TRBJ1-3 | many | . | TRBV18 | TGTGCCAGCTCACAACAGGGTACCGGAAACACCATATATTTT | CASSQQGTGNTIYF
TRBJ1-1 | few | . | TRBV12-5 | TGTGCTAGTGGTTGGGGACCATTAGAAGCTTTCTTT | CASGWGPLEAFF
TRBJ1-5 | many | . | TRBV20-1 | TGCAGTGCTAGAGGGGCAGGGGCGTTCAATCAGCCCCAGCATTTT | CSARGAGAFNQPQHF
TRBJ1-2 | many | . | TRBV7-2 | TGTGCCAGCAGCTTAAGTAGGTCCACTAACTATGGCTACACCTTC | CASSLSRSTNYGYTF
TRBJ2-1 | few | . | TRBV3-1 | TGTGCCAGCAGCCAGGCGGGTCAAACCGACAATGAGCAGTTCTTC | CASSQAGQTDNEQFF
TRBJ2-2 | few | TRBD2 | TRBV7-6 | TGTGCCAGCAGCCTACCCATAGCGGGGGCGAGTACCGGGGAGCTGTTTTTT | CASSLPIAGASTGELFF
TRBJ2-4 | many | . | TRBV4-1 | TGCGCCAGCAGCCAAGATTTTACTAGGGGGGCCAAAAACATTCAGTACTTC | CASSQDFTRGAKNIQYF
TRBJ2-2 | few | TRBD1 | TRBV5-1 | TGCGCCAGCAGCTTAAACAGGGGCCAGGCGACCGGGGAGCTGTTTTTT | CASSLNRGQATGELFF
TRBJ2-1 | many | . | TRBV5-1 | TGCGCCAGCAGCGCCACCCACCCCTCCCCCGGTGAGCAGTTCTTC | CASSATHPSPGEQFF
TRBJ1-6 | . | TRBD1 | TRBV6-2/TRBV6-3 | TGTGCCAGCAGTTACTCAACAGGGGTTCATTCACCCCTCCACTTT | CASSYSTGVHSPLHF
TRBJ1-1 | . | TRBD1 | TRBV7-9 | TGTGCCAGCAGGAGATCCGGGACAGGGGGCCGCGGCACTGAAGCTTTCTTT | CASRRSGTGGRGTEAFF
TRBJ1-2 | . | . | TRBV15 | TGTGCCACCAGCAGAGAGGGGATGACGGATAACTATGGCTACACCTTC | CATSREGMTDNYGYTF
TRBJ2-5 | . | TRBD1 | TRBV6-2/TRBV6-3 | TGTGCCAGCACCCCAGGGGGAGCGGCCCAAGAGACCCAGTACTTC | CASTPGGAAQETQYF
TRBJ2-5 | . | TRBD1 | TRBV19 | TGTGCCACCATGGGACAGATCCAAGAGACCCAGTACTTC | CATMGQIQETQYF
TRBJ1-2 | . | . | TRBV11-2 | TGTGCCAGCAGCCCACAGGGTCTGGGTTTAGGGGGCTACACCTTC | CASSPQGLGLGGYTF
TRBJ1-5 | many | . | TRBV18 | TGTGCCAGCTCACCACCGCCAGGGTGGAATCAGCCCCAGCATTTT | CASSPPPGWNQPQHF
TRBJ1-2 | few | TRBD1 | TRBV2 | TGTGCCAGCAACGGACAGGTTTATGGCTACACCTTC | CASNGQVYGYTF
TRBJ1-3 | few | . | TRBV6-2/TRBV6-3 | TGTGCCAGCAGTTACAATCTTGGCAGCCGGGGAACCATATATTTT | CASSYNLGSRGTIYF
TRBJ2-2 | . | . | TRBV5-1 | TGCGCCAGCAGCTTGAGCACTCTTAACACCGGGGAGCTGTTTTTT | CASSLSTLNTGELFF
TRBJ1-6 | . | . | TRBV7-9 | TGTGCCAGCAGCTTAGGTCCCCAGAGCTCCTATAATTCACCCCTCCACTTT | CASSLGPQSSYNSPLHF
TRBJ2-3 | many | . | TRBV29-1 | TGCAGCGTTGAAAGGCAACTGGCGACAGATACGCAGTATTTT | CSVERQLATDTQYF
TRBJ1-2 | many | TRBD1 | TRBV18 | TGTGCCAGCTCGATACAGGGGCCGAACTATGGCTACACCTTC | CASSIQGPNYGYTF
TRBJ2-7 | many | . | TRBV18 | TGTGCCAGCTCACCAGTGACAGACTCCTACGAGCAGTACTTC | CASSPVTDSYEQYF
TRBJ2-5 | many | . | TRBV20-1 | TGCAGTGCTAGCTCCTGGCAAGAGACCCAGTACTTC | CSASSWQETQYF
TRBJ2-5 | few | TRBD1 | TRBV29-1 | TGCAGCGGGACAGGGGGAGGAGAGACCCAGTACTTC | CSGTGGGETQYF
TRBJ2-3 | many | . | TRBV7-6 | TGTGCCAGCAGCTTATTGGCCGGGGGGCCCACAGATACGCAGTATTTT | CASSLLAGGPTDTQYF
TRBJ2-3 | . | TRBD2 | TRBV6-2/TRBV6-3 | TGTGCCAGCAGTTCCGGGACTAGCGGGGGAAATACGCAGTATTTT | CASSSGTSGGNTQYF
TRBJ1-2 | . | . | TRBV7-8 | TGTGCCAGCAGCGGGGGCGCCGGTGGCTACACCTTC | CASSGGAGGYTF
TRBJ2-7 | . | TRBD1 | TRBV4-3 | TGCGCCAGCAGCCAAGACTTGGGACAGCCTTACGAGCAGTACTTC | CASSQDLGQPYEQYF
TRBJ2-5 | many | TRBD2 | TRBV3-1 | TGTGCCAGCAGCCAAGCGGGGGGCCAAGAGACCCAGTACTTC | CASSQAGGQETQYF
TRBJ1-2 | many | TRBD1 | TRBV10-3 | TGTGCCATCAGTGCCAGGGGGCTGGCCTACACCTTC | CAISARGLAYTF
TRBJ1-5 | many | . | TRBV21-1 | TGTGCCAGCAGTCAAGGAAAGTTTGGGTCGTACAATCAGCCCCAGCATTTT | CASSQGKFGSYNQPQHF
TRBJ1-6 | many | TRBD1 | TRBV28 | TGTGCCAGCATAGAGGGACAGAGAGATTCACCCCTCCACTTT | CASIEGQRDSPLHF
TRBJ1-2 | . | TRBD1 | TRBV10-1 | TGCGCCAGCAGCGCGGACAGGACTTATGGCTACACCTTC | CASSADRTYGYTF
TRBJ2-6 | many | . | TRBV14 | TGTGCCAGCAGCCTCGAGCACGGGGCCAACGTCCTGACTTTC | CASSLEHGANVLTF
TRBJ2-1 | many | TRBD2 | TRBV28 | TGTGCCAGCAGTCCCGGGGGAGCGGGGGACCACAATGAGCAGTTCTTC | CASSPGGAGDHNEQFF
TRBJ2-1 | many | . | TRBV4-1 | TGCGCCAGCAGCCAAGATCCCAATGAGCAGTTCTTC | CASSQDPNEQFF